This T cell receptor (beta chain) appears in the sequencing data of a study of beta chain features in type 1 diabetes (dated by TCRdb to the late 2010s). A note on the overall study: No differences in mean age, gender distribution, total cell number or subset yield were found between patients and healthy donors. A total of 100 million to 140 million sorted cells were examined across all samples, and the number of cells per subset was strongly correlated with RNA yield. In the study, TCRB repertoires of sorted circulating CD4+ T cell subsets from recently diagnosed type 1 diabetes patients were compared with those of matched healthy donors. Regulatory and stem cell-like memory subsets were obtained from only 8 patients and roughly 8 healthy donors, while naive and central memory subsets were obtained from all 30 or so donors. Paper-wide results and their limitations: The naive, central memory and regulatory TCRB repertoires appeared to resemble one another more closely among patients than among healthy donors. HLA sub-analyses involved small numbers of individuals, so any influence of HLA type on TCRB rearrangement remained unresolved. Sequencing cDNA rather than genomic DNA could over-represent highly expressing activated cells, although activation and CD3 levels did not differ between groups. PCR may preferentially amplify shorter templates, but because patient and control samples were amplified and corrected together, any resulting skew would affect both groups equally. At VDJ recombination sites, type 1 diabetes patients had fewer insertions and more deleted nucleotides, which implies abnormalities in thymic rearrangement. Type 1 diabetes patients showed a moderate but significant shortening of TCRB CDR3 length in all four CD4+ subsets.

V is shortened by 3 bases, J by 4 bases, and the region joining them spans 17 bases. CDR3 length: 16 amino acids, cysteine to phenylalanine. CDR3 DNA is the only sequence kept; it has 48 bases, read in frame from the first base. The germline V gene encodes CDR1 MDHEN and CDR2 SYDVKM. The entire isolated RNA was reverse transcribed using the High Capacity cDNA Reverse Transcription Kit, and thus expressed TCRB transcripts were sequenced. Deep immunoSEQ sequencing was applied to naive, central memory and regulatory T cell samples, giving an average of roughly 3.5 million total reads per sample. After sorted cells were lysed in RLT buffer, RNA was extracted with DNase-treated RNeasy Micro or Mini kits, with the choice depending on cell number. To prevent cross-contamination, every cell subset was processed on its own, while patient and healthy donor samples were processed together. The immunoSEQ multiplex PCR was used to amplify TCRB sequences from cDNA, generating 87-bp fragments that spanned the CDR3 region. The amplicons were sequenced using the Illumina HiSeq platform. The authors' analysis ran thus. Synthetic template baselines were used to correct PCR bias computationally, reads within Hamming distance 2 were collapsed, and singletons that could not be merged were discarded. Reads were aligned against IMGT so that V, D and J genes, CDR3 length and insertions or deletions at six rearrangement sites could be assigned. Within each subset, clonotype counts were normalized to sorted cell number, and only after that were true diversity and Gini coefficients computed with the tcR R package. The overlap coefficient, calculated on TCRB nucleotide sequences, was used to quantify repertoire sharing. As a proxy for the pre-selection repertoire, out-of-frame TCRB sequences from naive cells were analyzed. TCRdb's version of the immuneACCESS table is confined to in-frame rearrangements and falls short of the full clone set. An unresolved V gene accounts for under half of the shortfall where checked; the remainder is of unknown origin. For V, J and clone size, that table is used; D and trimming come from the DNA. The sample contains about 660,000 clones, about an eighth of them found a single time. Just under 0.04% of the sample belongs to the ten largest clones.

Each donor gave one peripheral blood draw, averaging about 100 mL, which was collected into heparinised tubes. A BD FACSAria II and a panel including CD45RO, CCR7, CD25, CD127, CD95 and CD27 were used to sort naive, central memory, regulatory and stem cell-like memory CD4+ T cells. Every sorted population had a purity above 95%. PBMCs were separated immediately by Lymphoprep density gradient centrifugation and were stained directly, without being cultured. Samples were stained and sorted in pairs, with one healthy donor and one patient per experiment, so that batch effects were minimized. This clone was seen a handful of times. This receptor's antigen is unknown. There are no base qualities to consult, and no much larger clone falls within one base.

Sequencing used naive CD4+ T cells from blood. The cell subset or site label for this specimen denotes: true naive CD4+ T cells. This TCR was sampled from a man younger than 35 with type 1 diabetes. Recombination linked TRBV28 to TRBJ2-3; the D gene is tentatively TRBD1 or TRBD2, each matching 5 bases. The base sequence is TGTGCCAGCAGTTTTAGGCAGGGACGGGGCCCAGATACGCAGTATTTT. Its translation is CASSFRQGRGPDTQYF.